The subject of this entry is one T cell receptor (beta chain). Profiled with immunoSEQ multiplex PCR; TCRdb holds only in-frame clones, not every one. The repertoire has 150,000 to 200,000 clones, about nine tenths of them found once; the top ten carry 9.5% to 13%. In germline, CDR1 is LGHNA, CDR2 YSLEER. V was cut by 0 bases and J by 0 bases, with 11 bases left in between. This CDR3 is built from 16 residues. The data stem from a study of blood T cell repertoires in COVID-19. Background on the study: Sources were T cells, B-cell-depleted T cells, or PBMCs; the material itself was cDNA or gDNA.

The TCR comes from an older woman with COVID-19, enrolled during active disease. Source material: peripheral blood. This chain links TRBV4-3 with TRBJ1-1, with D unresolved. The CDR3 reads CASSQDPRFMNTEAFF. CDR3 sequence (DNA): TGCGCCAGCAGCCAAGACCCCCGGTTCATGAACACTGAAGCTTTCTTT.